These 9 T cell receptor beta chains were sequenced from one sample in a study of T-cell reconstitution after alpha-beta-depleted transplantation in children. Preparation of the TCRbeta library involved a method that used unique molecular identifiers. From the PCR reads, TCRdb called clonotypes with MiXCR, one entry per CDR3 protein. This table has hundreds of thousands of distinct CDR3 sequences, less than 15% appearing once. Material: PBMCs, obtained before TCRalphabeta/CD19-depleted stem cell transplant. These receptors all stem from a girl aged 2-9 years with congenital amegakaryocytic thrombocytopenia, due to receive a stem cell transplant.

The chain joins TRBV5-1 to TRBJ1-1, with D hard to call. The CDR3 is 15 residues long. Germline CDR1 reads SGHRS; CDR2 reads YFSETQ. The V gene lost 1 base and the J gene lost 6 bases, with 16 bases spanning the gap. In DNA form, the CDR3 reads TGCGCCAGCAGCTTGCTTGGCGGGGAGGCGCCTGAAGCTTTCTTT. This codes for CASSLLGGEAPEAFF.

This clonotype was picked up many times. The chain has TRBV6-1 and TRBJ2-7; perhaps TRBD1 as D (6 bases). Germline V CDR1 and CDR2: MNHNS, SASEGT. This CDR3 is 14 amino acids long. Trimming pared 2 bases from V and 2 bases from J, leaving 10 bases between. Here the CDR3 DNA reads TGTGCCAGCAGTGAACGACAGGCAGCCTACGAGCAGTACTTC. This translates into CASSERQAAYEQYF.

This clonotype appeared many times. The V call is TRBV4-2, the J call TRBJ1-6; D is perhaps TRBD1 (5 bases). Trimming shortened V by 0 bases and J by 8 bases, and 17 bases separated the two germline ends. This CDR3 comprises 17 residues. Germline V gives CDR1 LGHNA, CDR2 YNFKEQ. The CDR3 sequence: CASSQDYPQGVDSPLHF. Here the CDR3 DNA reads TGTGCCAGCAGCCAAGATTACCCCCAGGGTGTCGATTCACCCCTCCACTTT.

This clonotype occurred a few times. CDR3 in amino acids: CASSSYSEQRETQYF. In DNA form, the CDR3 reads TGTGCCAGTAGTTCATACAGCGAACAGAGAGAGACCCAGTACTTC. The gene calls are TRBV19 and TRBJ2-5; D unresolved. Germline-derived CDR1 and CDR2 are LNHDA and SQIVND (reference sequence). Trimming cost V 5 bases and J 4 bases, with 17 bases left between them. The CDR3 extends over 15 amino acids.

This chain joins TRBV7-7 and TRBJ2-5; 10 bases line up with TRBD2. The CDR3 loop spans 15 amino acids. The V gene's germline CDR1 is SSHAT and CDR2 FNYEAQ (reference sequence). V shed 0 bases, J shed 4 bases, and the junction held 2 bases outside the gene matches. CDR3 coding DNA: TGTGCCAGCAGCTTAGCCGGGACTAGCGTAGAGACCCAGTACTTC. Residues: CASSLAGTSVETQYF. Looking up the rest from reference TRBV7-7 and TRBJ2-5 gives the full variable domain: GAGVSQSPRYKVTKRGQDVTLRCDPISSHATLYWYQQALGQGPEFLTYFNYEAQPDKSGLPSDRFSAERPEGSISTLTIQRTEQRDSAMYRCASSLAGTSVETQYFGPGTRLLVL.

Turning to this clonotype: A junction boundary mismatches the germline segment, possibly from a read error. The V and J genes are TRBV20-1 and TRBJ2-2, with 10 nucleotides matching TRBD1. The CDR3 has 16 residues. Germline V CDR1 and CDR2: DFQATT, SNEGSKA (reference sequence). CDR3 loop: CCARDHRTGGRGELFF. The CDR3 DNA follows: TGCTGTGCTAGAGATCACCGGACAGGGGGAAGGGGGGAGCTGTTTTTT.

This clonotype came up many times. The rearrangement joins TRBV6-5 to TRBJ1-1; tentative D call: TRBD1 (5 bases). The germline V gene has CDR1 MNHEY and CDR2 SVGAGI. Between the trimmed V and J ends, which lost 0 bases and 5 bases, there was a span of 10 bases. The CDR3 totals 14 residues. The CDR3 protein is CASSYSPGETEAFF. In nucleotides, the CDR3 is TGTGCCAGCAGTTACTCGCCGGGGGAGACTGAAGCTTTCTTT.

This clonotype was observed a few times. This sequence joins TRBV7-2 and TRBJ2-1, with 9 bases that match TRBD2. The length of the CDR3 is 15 residues. Germline trimming cut 3 bases from V and 6 bases from J; bases unmatched to any gene: 6. Germline lookup yields CDR1 SGHTA and CDR2 FQGNSA. CDR3 DNA: TGTGCCAGCAGCTTGTTTGCGGGAGGGCCCAATGAGCAGTTCTTC. Protein: CASSLFAGGPNEQFF.

The chain has TRBV25-1 and TRBJ1-1, with D perhaps matching TRBD1 (6 bases). This CDR3 is built from 16 residues. Trimming left V 2 bases short and J 2 bases short, with 15 bases between. Germline V gene lookup returns CDR1 MGHDK and CDR2 SYGVNS. CDR3 region: CASSEGGRGANTEAFF. The CDR3 DNA reads TGTGCCAGCAGTGAAGGGGGGCGGGGCGCTAACACTGAAGCTTTCTTT.